This T cell receptor beta chain was obtained from a study of regulatory T cells in long-lasting Graves disease. This clonotype was seen repeatedly, ten times or more. Its antigen remains unknown. This sample's time point: newly diagnosed GD, antithyroid drugs for less than 3 months. Isolated PBMC RNA provided the starting material for the TCR library. In building TCR beta libraries, iRepertoire HTBI primers were used together with Arm-PCR of CDR3 regions. TCRdb used MiXCR to reprocess the multiplex PCR reads, holding one entry per CDR3 protein. Of hundreds of thousands of distinct CDR3 sequences in the sample, 15% to 20% were seen once. The CDR3 length is 14 residues. Trimming removed 3 bases from V and 10 bases from J, with 13 bases in between. The germline gives CDR1 MDHEN, CDR2 SYDVKM. General observations from the study: Gene preferences differed: TRBV28, TRBJ1-2, TRBJ2-5 in persistent cases.

The same sample was also used in a study of T cells in Graves' hyperthyroidism and ophthalmopathy.

J is TRBJ1-6 and V is TRBV28; the D gene is possibly TRBD1 (6 bases). The origin of this receptor is a woman in her 30s with Graves disease. Material: peripheral blood mononuclear cells (PBMCs), obtained at new diagnosis, from a patient treated with antithyroid drugs. DNA of the CDR3: TGTGCCAGCAGTTTTTCGGCAGGGGTCTCACCCCTCCACTTT. Protein: CASSFSAGVSPLHF.